The 12 T cell receptor beta chains listed next were all sequenced from one sample in a study of cytomegalovirus exposure and HLA in healthy donors. The PCR made use of 60 Vbeta and 13 Jbeta primers. The table came from immunoSEQ multiplex PCR; TCRdb's copy has only in-frame clones and leaves some out. Counted here are fewer than 100,000 clones, approximately 80% occurring once; the ten biggest clones make up over 15%. The sample consisted of PBMCs. These TCRs come from a man aged 55 to 70 in good health and CMV-seropositive.

The V gene is TRBV19, the J gene TRBJ2-1; D perhaps matches TRBD1 (5 bases). The germline V and J ends were trimmed by 0 bases and 8 bases, with 14 bases remaining between them. CDR1 and CDR2 from the germline V gene are LNHDA and SQIVND (reference sequence). The CDR3 runs to 15 residues. The CDR3 region has the DNA TGTGCCAGTAGTATAGAGGCCAGGGTTTGGGATGAGCAGTTCTTC. Encoded protein: CASSIEARVWDEQFF.

V gene TRBV28 combines with J gene TRBJ2-3; D remains ambiguous. The V end lost 2 bases, the J end lost 4 bases, and 10 bases lay between the germline ends. The CDR3 consists of 14 residues. Germline CDR1 reads MDHEN; CDR2 reads SYDVKM. The CDR3, as DNA: TGTGCCAGCAGTTTACCCCATGGAGCAGATACGCAGTATTTT. Translation gives CASSLPHGADTQYF.

For the CDR3, the DNA is TGTGCCAGCAGCTTGTACAGGGCCCAGCCCCAGCATTTT. Amino acids: CASSLYRAQPQHF. This chain uses TRBV7-2 with TRBJ1-5, with D perhaps TRBD1 (6 bases). Germline lookup yields CDR1 SGHTA and CDR2 FQGNSA. V was pared by 3 bases and J by 7 bases, with 10 bases between. CDR3 length equals 13 residues.

DNA of the CDR3: TGTGCCAGCAGCTTTCTAACTCAAGCTTTCTTT. Translating gives CASSFLTQAFF. This chain uses TRBV7-9 with TRBJ1-1; no clear D gene. Germline CDR1 and CDR2: SEHNR and FQNEAQ (reference sequence). V was pared by 3 bases and J by 9 bases, with 8 bases between. The CDR3 runs to 11 residues.

The chain recombines TRBV27 with TRBJ1-2; D is perhaps TRBD1 (6 bases). The CDR3 sequence is 13 residues long. V was clipped by 5 bases and J by 5 bases, with 12 bases between them. The V gene's germline CDR1 is MNHEY and CDR2 SMNVEV (reference sequence). CDR3 amino acids: CASSPGTGYGYTF. As DNA, the CDR3 is TGTGCCAGCAGTCCTGGCACAGGGTATGGCTACACCTTC.

J is TRBJ2-3 and V is TRBV7-2; 9 bases align to TRBD2. V was clipped by 5 bases and J by 2 bases; unmatched bases: 5. Germline CDR1 and CDR2: SGHTA and FQGNSA. The length of the CDR3 is 15 residues. CDR3 sequence (DNA): TGTGCCAGCAGCCCCGGGACTAGCCCCACAGATACGCAGTATTTT. Translating gives CASSPGTSPTDTQYF.

This clone has more than one count but fewer than ten. The chain uses TRBV6-6 and TRBJ2-2; no firm D call. Per the germline V gene, CDR1 is MNHNY and CDR2 is SVGAGI (reference sequence). The CDR3 loop spans 15 amino acids. V was clipped by 5 bases and J by 2 bases, with 12 bases between them. In DNA, the CDR3 is TGTGCCAGCAGTGACCGCACTACCAACACCGGGGAGCTGTTTTTT. This sequence encodes CASSDRTTNTGELFF.

This clone was seen more than once but under ten times. The chain joins TRBV7-6 to TRBJ1-1; unclear D gene. The CDR3 totals 13 residues. The V and J ends lost 5 bases and 0 bases respectively, with 7 bases between them. The germline V gene has CDR1 SGHVS and CDR2 FNYEAQ. CDR3 sequence: CASSRYMNTEAFF. CDR3 in DNA: TGTGCCAGCAGCCGATACATGAACACTGAAGCTTTCTTT. The full variable domain, completed using reference TRBV7-6 and TRBJ1-1, is GAGVSQSPRYKVTKRGQDVALRCDPISGHVSLYWYRQALGQGPEFLTYFNYEAQQDKSGLPNDRFSAERPEGSISTLTIQRTEQRDSAMYRCASSRYMNTEAFFGQGTRLTVV.

This chain links TRBV28 with TRBJ2-5, with 8 positions matching TRBD1. Germline values: CDR1 MDHEN, CDR2 SYDVKM. The junction had 8 bases not matched to a gene; V was cut back by 6 bases and J by 5 bases. The CDR3 runs 14 residues. The CDR3 loop is CASSLDRGFETQYF. The CDR3, as DNA: TGTGCCAGCAGCCTCGACAGGGGATTTGAGACCCAGTACTTC.

The J gene is TRBJ1-2, the V gene TRBV15; 7 nucleotides align to TRBD1. CDR3 length: 17 amino acids. CDR1 is LNHNV, CDR2 YYDKDF, per germline (reference sequence). With 0 bases clipped from V and 4 bases from J, the junction kept 11 bases outside the gene matches. CDR3 amino acids: CATSRDATGGDSYGYTF. CDR3 nucleotides: TGTGCCACCAGCAGAGACGCGACCGGGGGGGACAGCTATGGCTACACCTTC.

This clone was observed a few times. The rearrangement links TRBV30 to TRBJ1-1; perhaps TRBD1 as D (6 bases). CDR1 is GTSNPN, CDR2 SVGIG, per germline (reference sequence). Trimming pared 5 bases from V and 0 bases from J, leaving 10 bases between. The CDR3 runs 13 residues. The CDR3 nucleotides read TGTGCCTGGGAGAAGGGGGTGAACACTGAAGCTTTCTTT. This sequence encodes CAWEKGVNTEAFF.

The chain carries TRBV30 and TRBJ2-5, with no clear D. Germline V gene data show CDR1 as GTSNPN and CDR2 as SVGIG (reference sequence). Trimming shortened V by 3 bases and J by 4 bases, and 12 bases separated the two germline ends. CDR3 length: 13 residues. The CDR3 spells CAWSRGVGETQYF. The CDR3 region has the DNA TGTGCCTGGAGCCGAGGCGTGGGAGAGACCCAGTACTTC.